These 15 T cell receptor beta chains originate from one sample sequenced in a study of naive and memory T cell subsets. Study-level findings and limits: Possibly reflecting memory cells re-expressing CD45RA, a few larger clonotypes occurred in naive repertoires, especially CD8.

What these receptors recognize is not known. The beta constant-region primer was an equimolar mix of two oligonucleotides covering TRBC1 and TRBC2. The ligated cDNA underwent four PCR rounds using SP2 and nested alpha and beta constant-region primers. In TCRdb, the UMI-ligation and nested PCR reads were re-called with MiXCR into one record per CDR3 protein. The sample lists about 90,000 distinct CDR3 sequences, approximately 10% occurring once. Sequenced material: naive CD4+ T cells from blood. These receptors all come from a human donor in good health.

This clonotype has at least ten counts. The gene calls are TRBV11-3 and TRBJ2-2; no reliable D call. Germline CDR1 SGHNT, CDR2 YENEEA. V dropped 5 bases and J dropped 10 bases, with 11 bases sitting between them. The CDR3 is made up of 12 amino acids. CDR3 coding DNA: TGTGCCAGCAGCGGAGCCGCAGTGGAGCTGTTTTTT. Its protein is CASSGAAVELFF.

This chain uses TRBV18 with TRBJ1-1; perhaps TRBD1 as D (6 bases). V was trimmed by 7 bases and J by 4 bases, leaving 13 bases between them. The length of the CDR3 is 13 residues. Germline V CDR1 and CDR2: KGHSH, LQKENI. The CDR3 region has the DNA TGTGCCAGCTGCGGGGGGGCTTTCACTGAAGCTTTCTTT. Its translation: CASCGGAFTEAFF.

This chain joins TRBV6-6 and TRBJ2-5; 12 bases align to TRBD2. The V segment lost 4 bases and the J segment 2 bases; nucleotides outside the gene matches: 5. Germline CDR1 and CDR2: MNHNY and SVGAGI (reference sequence). This CDR3 is built from 16 residues. For the CDR3, the DNA is TGTGCCAGCAGTTCCCCGCTAGCGGGGGGGCAAGAGACCCAGTACTTC. Translation: CASSSPLAGGQETQYF.

The chain combines TRBV7-6 with TRBJ2-3, with D perhaps TRBD1 or TRBD2 (5 bases each). The CDR3 loop spans 14 amino acids. V gave up 3 bases and J gave up 4 bases, with 11 bases separating them. Germline values: CDR1 SGHVS, CDR2 FNYEAQ. CDR3 nucleotide sequence: TGTGCCAGCAGCTTGTGGCAGGGACCAGATACGCAGTATTTT. Amino acid sequence: CASSLWQGPDTQYF.

The chain joins TRBV7-3 to TRBJ2-1; D assignment may be TRBD1 or TRBD2 (5 bases each). The CDR3 has 14 amino acids. CDR1 SGHTA and CDR2 FQGTGA come from the germline V gene. V was cut by 5 bases and J by 8 bases, with 16 bases left in between. In DNA form, the CDR3 reads TGTGCCAGCAGCCCCGGGGCTTCCCGGCATGAGCAGTTCTTC. It encodes CASSPGASRHEQFF.

This clonotype came up once. The rearrangement links TRBV20-1 to TRBJ1-2; the D is unclear. V lost 3 bases and J 5 bases, leaving 10 bases between the germline ends. The CDR3 runs 12 residues. CDR1 DFQATT and CDR2 SNEGSKA come from the germline V gene (reference sequence). The chain's CDR3 is CSARQLKYGYTF. CDR3 sequence (DNA): TGCAGTGCTAGGCAGTTAAAATATGGCTACACCTTC.

The sample holds a few counts of this clonotype. The V gene is TRBV7-3, the J gene TRBJ2-1; possible D gene TRBD2, 6 bases. V lost 2 bases, J lost 7 bases, and 9 bases lay in between. Germline lookup yields CDR1 SGHTA and CDR2 FQGTGA. The length of the CDR3 is 13 residues. The CDR3 here is CASSLGGANEQFF. The CDR3 nucleotides read TGTGCCAGCAGCTTAGGCGGGGCTAATGAGCAGTTCTTC.

This clonotype has a handful of counts. The genes are TRBV12-3 or TRBV12-4 and TRBJ2-1; TRBD1 might be the D (6 bases). With 6 bases removed from V and 7 bases from J, the gap between germline ends came to 13 bases. The CDR3 sequence is 13 residues long. The CDR3 DNA reads TGTGCCAGCAGAAGACAGGCCCCTAATGAGCAGTTCTTC. Residues: CASRRQAPNEQFF.

This clonotype was detected only a few times. CDR3 bases: TGTGCCAGCACTGCTATTGCTTTGACAGACAATTCACCCCTCCACTTT. The encoded protein is CASTAIALTDNSPLHF. The rearrangement links TRBV2 to TRBJ1-6; the D gene is possibly TRBD1 (5 bases). From germline, CDR1 is SNHLY and CDR2 FYNNEI. The CDR3 spans 16 residues. The germline V and J ends were trimmed by 7 bases and 7 bases, with 20 bases remaining between them. The full variable domain, its missing parts supplied by reference TRBV2 and TRBJ1-6, is EPEVTQTPSHQVTQMGQEVILRCVPISNHLYFYWYRQILGQKVEFLVSFYNNEISEKSEIFDDQFSVERPDGSNFTLKIRSTKLEDSAMYFCASTAIALTDNSPLHFGNGTRLTVT.

At least ten counts were recorded for this clonotype. The V and J genes are TRBV2 and TRBJ2-3, with 7 bases that match TRBD1. The CDR3 runs to 13 residues. Trimming took 4 bases from V and 4 from J; bases not matched to a gene: 2. Germline CDR1 and CDR2: SNHLY and FYNNEI. CDR3 sequence reads: CASSAGTADTQYF. The CDR3 bases are TGTGCCAGCAGTGCTGGGACAGCAGATACGCAGTATTTT.

The chain uses TRBV7-2 and TRBJ2-7, with D tentatively TRBD2 (6 bases). Trimming left V 7 bases short and J 6 bases short, with 25 bases between. The CDR3 spans 16 residues. CDR1 is SGHTA, CDR2 FQGNSA, per germline. The CDR3 sequence: CASTPSGGSVVREQYF. As DNA, the CDR3 is TGTGCCAGCACCCCGTCCGGGGGATCGGTCGTGCGCGAGCAGTACTTC.

This clonotype has more than one count but fewer than ten. The rearrangement uses TRBV15 and TRBJ1-2, with D hard to call. CDR3 length: 17 amino acids. The germline V gene has CDR1 LNHNV and CDR2 YYDKDF (reference sequence). Trimming removed 0 bases at V and 5 bases at J, with 19 bases between. The CDR3 bases are TGTGCCACCAGCAGAGATCTTAGTGTAAGGGCAACTTATGGCTACACCTTC. Amino acids: CATSRDLSVRATYGYTF.

This clonotype was counted many times. The chain employs TRBV11-2 and TRBJ2-1; 13 bases agree with TRBD2. The CDR3 is made up of 21 amino acids. The ends lost 3 bases at V and 0 bases at J; junction bases unmatched: 14. The germline gives CDR1 SGHAT, CDR2 FQNNGV. This chain's CDR3 is CASSFRAAGLAGHFSYNEQFF. In DNA, the CDR3 is TGTGCCAGCAGCTTTAGGGCGGCGGGACTAGCGGGACACTTCTCCTACAATGAGCAGTTCTTC.

This clonotype has only a few counts. V and J are TRBV20-1 and TRBJ1-4; 8 nucleotides align to TRBD1. This CDR3 is built from 11 residues. Germline CDR1 and CDR2: DFQATT and SNEGSKA (reference sequence). The J segment lost 15 bases and the V segment lost 6 bases, leaving 9 bases of the junction unmatched. CDR3 nucleotides: TGCAGTGCAAGGCTACGACAGGGGATGTTTTTT. Amino acid sequence: CSARLRQGMFF.

This clonotype has at least ten counts. This rearrangement joins TRBV18 to TRBJ2-1; no clear D. Germline values: CDR1 KGHSH, CDR2 LQKENI. The CDR3 length is 13 residues. Trimming stripped 2 bases from V and 14 bases from J, with 16 bases between. CDR3: CASSPDGYPGEFF. In DNA form, the CDR3 reads TGTGCCAGCTCACCAGACGGGTACCCGGGTGAGTTCTTC.